Listed below are T cell receptor beta chains from one sample, sequenced in a study of graft-versus-host responses after intestinal transplantation. Here immunoSEQ multiplex PCR was the method, and the copy in TCRdb shows in-frame clones only, minus some. Here the sample spans about 8,900 clones, approximately 70% being singletons. The source was ileum tissue, collected about 410 days after transplant. The receptors derive from a human patient who received an intestinal transplant, so some T cells may come from the graft donor. Each CDR3 is given with its conserved first and last residue. A D gene is named only where the DNA matches it firmly. Clone size is given for some rows only: seen once, a few or many times, or a class if the clone is expanded.

>NA|TRBV7-9|few|TRBJ2-3
CASSFVFPGRDTQYF
TGTGCCAGCAGCTTCGTGTTTCCAGGGAGGGATACGCAGTATTTT
>TRBD2|TRBV4-1|NA|TRBJ2-3
CASSQDYALAGTDTQYF
TGCGCCAGCAGCCAAGATTACGCGCTAGCGGGCACAGATACGCAGTATTTT
>TRBD2|TRBV5-1|NA|TRBJ2-5
CASSLDGGRRETQYF
TGCGCCAGCAGCTTGGATGGCGGGAGGAGAGAGACCCAGTACTTC
>TRBD1|TRBV28|NA|TRBJ1-2
CASSEGQGGPNYGYTF
TGTGCCAGCAGCGAGGGACAGGGAGGTCCTAACTATGGCTACACCTTC
>NA|TRBV21-1|NA|TRBJ2-2
CASSKGYTGELFF
TGTGCCAGCAGCAAAGGGTACACCGGGGAGCTGTTTTTT
>NA|TRBV19|NA|TRBJ1-5
CASGDKVTGTIYGQPQHF
TGTGCCAGCGGAGACAAGGTAACCGGGACAATTTATGGTCAGCCCCAGCATTTT
>TRBD2|TRBV11-1|NA|TRBJ2-1
CASSREIAGGPNEQFF
TGTGCCAGCAGCAGAGAAATAGCGGGGGGGCCCAATGAGCAGTTCTTC
>NA|TRBV19|NA|TRBJ2-3
CASSIKRGTTDTQYF
TGTGCCAGTAGTATTAAGAGGGGGACTACAGATACGCAGTATTTT
>NA|TRBV11-2|few|TRBJ1-1
CASSFETNTEAFF
TGTGCCAGCAGCTTTGAGACTAACACTGAAGCTTTCTTT
>NA|TRBV10-1|few|TRBJ2-2
CAVGRPTGELFF
TGCGCCGTCGGGCGTCCAACCGGGGAGCTGTTTTTT
>TRBD1|TRBV5-1|NA|TRBJ2-7
CASSPQGAGVFSLSYEQYF
TGCGCCAGCAGCCCTCAGGGGGCAGGGGTGTTTTCGTTATCCTACGAGCAGTACTTC
>TRBD2|TRBV2|few|TRBJ2-7
CASGGEYEQYF
TGTGCCAGCGGGGGGGAGTACGAGCAGTACTTC